This T cell receptor beta chain was recorded in a study of cytomegalovirus exposure and HLA in healthy donors. Study observations and caveats: Later analysis placed DRB1 highest and HLA-C lowest in TCR association rates, which differed by HLA locus. Segments of the TCR beta V type were, in most cases, productive about 87% or about 30% of the time in an earlier analysis. Later on, a genetic analysis was performed. It linked a missense variant in DCLRE1C with V- and J-gene trimming of TCR beta.

The CDR3 has 15 amino acids. V gave up 4 bases and J gave up 2 bases, with 13 bases separating them. Germline values: CDR1 SGHDT, CDR2 YYEEEE. A note on this clone: What it recognizes is unknown.

Amplification used 60 Vbeta primers and 13 Jbeta primers. How the authors handled the data: Some 9.9 million shared chains were among some 80 million unique TCR beta chains counted in a later analysis. The method was immunoSEQ multiplex PCR; TCRdb's version includes in-frame clones alone and lacks a portion of them. The V and J calls and clone size come from that table; D and trimming were worked out from the DNA. The sample consists of about 150,000 clones, around 80% of them appearing once. The specimen was PBMCs. The receptor was derived from a woman in her thirties or forties in good health and CMV-seronegative. This sequence joins TRBV5-6 and TRBJ1-3; possible D gene TRBD1, 5 bases. For the CDR3, the DNA is TGTGCCAGCAGCCAGGCAGGGAGGCCTGGAAACACCATATATTTT. The encoded protein is CASSQAGRPGNTIYF.